This T cell receptor beta chain was found in a study of T cells in Graves' hyperthyroidism and ophthalmopathy. Across the study: At initial diagnosis, before any treatment had begun, peripheral blood was obtained. General observations from the study: Stable hyperthyroidism was told apart from ophthalmopathy by a model built on 13 V-J features.

The source material, RNA transcripts, was used to amplify TCR beta CDR3 regions. HTBI primers were employed in a first-round RT-PCR of the TCR CDR3. One entry per CDR3 protein, called by TCRdb with MiXCR from the multiplex PCR reads. The sample includes about 560,000 distinct CDR3 sequences, over 15% of them seen just once. This clonotype was recorded once. Its antigen is undetermined. The PBMCs had their origin in 10 ml of fresh peripheral blood. CDR3 size: 14 residues. CDR1 and CDR2 from the germline V gene are LNHDA and SQIVND (reference sequence). V lost 5 bases, J lost 4 bases, and 6 bases stayed unmatched.

The sequence was collected from a woman younger than 35 with Graves' hyperthyroidism. Sequencing input: blood. The rearrangement links TRBV19 to TRBJ2-7; 9 bases agree with TRBD1. CDR3 sequence: CASSFRDREYEQYF. In DNA form, the CDR3 reads TGTGCCAGTAGTTTCCGGGACAGGGAGTACGAGCAGTACTTC.